Below, one T cell receptor (beta chain) is given with its context. Its antigen is unknown. No base quality information exists; no much larger clone differs at one position. Sequences SGHDT (CDR1) and YYEEEE (CDR2) are obtained from the germline V gene. V and J lose 4 bases and 5 bases, and a span of 18 bases separates them. The CDR3 spans 15 residues, from the cysteine through the phenylalanine. Only the CDR3 part of the read is kept: 45 bases, read in frame from the first base. The data are from a study of TIL therapy for anti-PD-1-resistant metastatic lung cancer (dated by TCRdb to about 2021). The study in broad terms: Enrolled patients had a median age of around 56 years (range about 38-75) and a median tumor PD-L1 proportion score of less than 7%. The cohort was predominantly lung adenocarcinoma, with several EGFR-mutant and two ALK-rearranged tumors, and half of patients were current or former smokers. A median non-synonymous tumor mutation burden of about 1.6 mutations per megabase was determined across the cohort by whole-exome sequencing. Clonotypes were tracked across tumor, expanded TIL product and serial blood samples by T cell receptor beta sequencing of tumor and peripheral blood. The study at large found these results: Higher clonality and lower diversity were observed in expanded TIL cultures than in baseline intratumoral T cells (median clonality around 5.7% vs 31%, p < 0.0001). The study protocol defined all tumor marker inferences as exploratory. Clonal turnover during TIL culture was high, and many clones enriched in the product were not detected in the baseline tumor, suggesting clonal contraction rather than faithful expansion. The cohort was highly selected, with more treatment-naive, never-smoker and oncogene-addicted patients than typical, limiting generalizability.

Taken with the paper, the label for time point translates to: pre-treatment sample, taken before nivolumab and TIL therapy. The baseline tumor samples, taken from the same resection that was used to grow TIL, were excised metastases, most often pleural nodules or supraclavicular lymph nodes. Tumors were harvested prior to any PD-1/PD-L1 blockade, after which nivolumab was administered to patients, and lymphodepletion, expanded TIL infusion and IL-2 were given to patients who progressed. Adults with stage 4 NSCLC were enrolled in a dual-center phase I trial from late 2017 to early 2020. Samples came from a single-arm, open-label phase I trial of tumor-infiltrating lymphocyte therapy with nivolumab in advanced non-small cell lung cancer. Portions of each resected tumor were snap-frozen in liquid nitrogen and stored at -80 °C. Using laser-capture macrodissection, tumor regions of interest were selected on H&E sections, then pulverized into roughly 15 mg aliquots and extracted using Qiagen Allprep kits.

TCR beta CDR3 regions were amplified from genomic DNA with the immunoSEQ v3 hsTCRB kit using bias-controlled multiplex PCR. TCR libraries were sequenced on an Illumina NextSeq 500 to about 2 million read pairs for survey level or about 5-6 million for deep level. In the authors' own workflow: V, D and J genes were assigned, non-productive sequences were removed, and clonality was reported by immunoSEQ Analyzer software. To compare repertoires between infused TIL and blood, productive Simpson clonality was used along with the Morisita overlap index of productive TRB rearrangements. TCRdb mirrors the immuneACCESS table, restricted to in-frame sequences. Some clones are absent from its copies; in checked studies, under half trace to an unresolved V gene, and the reason for the others is unknown. V, J and clone size are those of that table, while D and trimming were read from the DNA. The sample has more than 9,000 clones on record, 58% of them singletons. Approximately 7% of the sample is in the top ten clones.

The sequencing here drew on tumor tissue, taken at baseline. The chain is made from TRBV5-6 and TRBJ2-5; the D region may be TRBD1 or TRBD2, each matching 6 bases equally. The receptor was isolated from a person aged 25-85 years with non-small cell lung cancer. The nucleotide sequence reads as follows: TGTGCCAGCAGCCCGGTCGGGGGCCTCGGGGAGACCCAGTACTTC. This encodes CASSPVGGLGETQYF.